This T cell receptor beta chain was documented in a study of beta chain features in type 1 diabetes. Points from the study as a whole: Shorter TCRB CDR3s, moderately but significantly so, marked every one of the four CD4+ subsets in Type 1 diabetes patients.

The CDR3 length is 13 residues. Germline CDR1 reads SGHAT; CDR2 reads FQNNGV. After removal of 5 bases from V and 7 bases from J, the junction contained 6 bases not matched to a gene. Expressed TCRB transcripts were sequenced, since all the RNA that had been isolated was reverse transcribed. Profiling relied on immunoSEQ multiplex PCR, and the TCRdb table lists in-frame clones only, not all of them. The top ten hold around 1% of the sample, which has nearly 350,000 clones, around 9.3% seen once. Details on this clone: Its antigen is currently unknown.

The chain recombines TRBV11-2 with TRBJ2-5, with 8 bases lining up with TRBD2. This clonotype originated in a man aged 25-45 years with type 1 diabetes. Sequencing input: central memory CD4+ T cells from blood. The CDR3 loop is CASSPTLAGTQYF. CDR3 sequence (DNA): TGTGCCAGCAGCCCGACCCTAGCGGGGACCCAGTACTTC.